Each of the 30 T cell receptor beta chains below was sequenced from the same sample in a study of blood T cell repertoires in COVID-19 (dated by TCRdb to 2018 to 2021). Libraries were built with the immunoSEQ multiplex PCR assay. TCRdb provides this immuneACCESS table in a form limited to in-frame rearrangements. Some clones are lacking; in checked studies, under half of them reflect an unresolved V gene, and why the rest are absent is not known. The table for this sample lists roughly 81,000 clones; around 90% of them were counted only once. The ten most abundant clones make up under 9.5% of the sample. Sample: peripheral blood. These TCRs come from a man aged 30 to 39 with acute or convalescent COVID-19.

Here the CDR3 DNA reads TGCAGCGTTGAAGGTGGAGTAGCGGGAATAAGGACGCAGTATTTT. The encoded protein is CSVEGGVAGIRTQYF. This chain links TRBV29-1 with TRBJ2-3; 8 nucleotides line up with TRBD2. The CDR3 consists of 15 residues. Germline CDR1 reads SQVTM; CDR2 reads ANQGSEA. V lost 1 base and J lost 9; bases outside the gene matches: 12.

The gene calls are TRBV2 and TRBJ2-2, with D perhaps TRBD1 (6 bases). The CDR3 is 19 residues long. Per germline, CDR1 SNHLY and CDR2 FYNNEI. V was trimmed by 10 bases and J by 4 bases, leaving 31 bases between them. DNA of the CDR3: TGTGCCATCGCTAGGAGTGGGGGCTCCCCGCGAAGAGGCACCGGGGAGCTGTTTTTT. Its translation is CAIARSGGSPRRGTGELFF.

This sequence joins TRBV5-1 and TRBJ2-3, with TRBD2 as a possible D gene (5 bases). Trimming took off 0 bases at V and 1 base at J, with 12 bases between the two ends. Germline V CDR1 and CDR2: SGHRS, YFSETQ. This CDR3 is built from 16 residues. The CDR3 is CASSLEGGLGTDTQYF. DNA of the CDR3: TGCGCCAGCAGCTTGGAGGGTGGACTTGGCACAGATACGCAGTATTTT.

This clone was counted a few times. V usage is TRBV6-6 and J usage is TRBJ1-2; D remains ambiguous. CDR1 is MNHNY, CDR2 SVGAGI, per germline (reference sequence). V was clipped by 4 bases and J by 2 bases, with 5 bases between them. The CDR3 contains 12 residues. CDR3 in amino acids: CASSSLNYGYTF. Written as DNA, the CDR3 is TGTGCCAGCAGTTCCTTGAACTATGGCTACACCTTC.

The chain recombines TRBV10-3 with TRBJ2-1; TRBD1 is a possible D gene (6 bases). V was cut by 3 bases and J by 5 bases, with 14 bases left in between. This CDR3 has 15 residues. The germline gives CDR1 ENHRY, CDR2 SYGVKD. The CDR3 DNA follows: TGTGCCATCAGTGATCCCGGGACAAGGAACAATGAGCAGTTCTTC. Amino acids: CAISDPGTRNNEQFF.

This chain links TRBV12-3 or TRBV12-4 with TRBJ2-7; no firm D call. The CDR3 length is 13 residues. V was pared by 3 bases and J by 6 bases, with 12 bases between. CDR3 sequence (DNA): TGTGCCAGCAGTTTTCGTCTGACGGGCGAGCAGTACTTC. This encodes CASSFRLTGEQYF.

The chain carries TRBV6-2 or TRBV6-3 and TRBJ2-5, with 9 bases identical to TRBD1. J gave up 5 bases and V 2 bases, and 6 bases lay outside the gene matches. CDR1 is MNHEY, CDR2 SVGEGT, per germline. The CDR3 extends over 15 amino acids. Here the CDR3 reads CASSYDRGNGETQYF. The CDR3 DNA sequence: TGTGCCAGCAGTTACGACAGGGGGAATGGGGAGACCCAGTACTTC.

This sequence joins TRBV15 and TRBJ1-3; D is unclear. The CDR3 extends over 12 amino acids. Germline CDR1 LNHNV, CDR2 YYDKDF (reference sequence). The V and J ends lost 8 bases and 2 bases respectively, with 7 bases between them. CDR3 protein: CATGEPGNTIYF. CDR3 coding DNA: TGTGCCACCGGAGAACCTGGAAACACCATATATTTT.

The chain links TRBV7-9 to TRBJ2-7; 7 nucleotides align to TRBD2. After removal of 4 bases from V and 2 bases from J, the junction contained 8 bases not matched to a gene. The CDR3 length is 15 residues. Germline CDR1 reads SEHNR; CDR2 reads FQNEAQ (reference sequence). This CDR3 reads CASSSSRDYPYEQYF. CDR3 bases: TGTGCCAGCAGCTCGTCCCGGGACTACCCCTACGAGCAGTACTTC.

The chain has TRBV11-2 and TRBJ2-3; tentative D call: TRBD2 (5 bases). V dropped 5 bases and J dropped 3 bases, with 15 bases sitting between them. This CDR3 spans 15 amino acids. Germline V CDR1 and CDR2: SGHAT, FQNNGV. CDR3 amino acids: CASSITRESTDTQYF. CDR3 nucleotide sequence: TGTGCCAGCAGCATTACTAGAGAATCAACAGATACGCAGTATTTT.

V gene TRBV11-2 combines with J gene TRBJ1-1; weak D call: TRBD1 (5 bases). This CDR3 contains 15 residues. Germline CDR1 and CDR2: SGHAT and FQNNGV. The ends were cut back, 1 base at V and 6 bases at J, with 15 bases in the middle. The CDR3 DNA reads as TGTGCCAGCAGCTTAGGGTTTCGCAGGGCACCTGAAGCTTTCTTT. Amino acid sequence: CASSLGFRRAPEAFF. The full variable domain, in which reference TRBV11-2 and TRBJ1-1 provide the parts outside the CDR3, is EAGVAQSPRYKIIEKRQSVAFWCNPISGHATLYWYQQILGQGPKLLIQFQNNGVVDDSQLPKDRFSAERLKGVDSTLKIQPAKLEDSAVYLCASSLGFRRAPEAFFGQGTRLTVV.

The chain combines TRBV9 with TRBJ2-7, with D unclear. This CDR3 spans 15 amino acids. The germline V and J ends were trimmed by 1 base and 4 bases, with 15 bases remaining between them. Germline V gene data show CDR1 as SGDLS and CDR2 as YYNGEE. The CDR3 region is CASSVSLVGDYEQYF. The CDR3 coding sequence is TGTGCCAGCAGCGTATCGCTAGTCGGCGATTACGAGCAGTACTTC.

This chain links TRBV10-2 with TRBJ2-7; weak D call: TRBD1 (5 bases). CDR3 length: 12 residues. CDR1 is WSHSY and CDR2 is SAAADI in the germline V gene. The germline V and J ends were trimmed by 3 bases and 4 bases, with 7 bases remaining between them. The CDR3 bases are TGCGCCAGCAGTGAAGGGGATTACGAGCAGTACTTC. Residues: CASSEGDYEQYF.

The J gene is TRBJ1-2, the V gene TRBV28, with D hard to call. This CDR3 is built from 16 residues. Per germline, CDR1 MDHEN and CDR2 SYDVKM. V was trimmed by 5 bases and J by 6 bases, leaving 22 bases between them. The CDR3 nucleotides read TGTGCCAGCAGTGGTATAGAACCGAACAAAGGAGATGGCTACACCTTC. Its translation: CASSGIEPNKGDGYTF.

The chain has TRBV4-1 and TRBJ2-3; a possible D gene is TRBD2 (5 bases). In germline, CDR1 is MGHRA, CDR2 YSYEKL. Trimming removed 2 bases from V and 2 bases from J, with 8 bases in between. CDR3 size: 14 residues. The chain's CDR3 is CASSQPGITDTQYF. In DNA form, the CDR3 reads TGCGCCAGCAGCCAACCGGGGATCACAGATACGCAGTATTTT.

V and J are TRBV7-2 and TRBJ2-5, with D unclear. This CDR3 is built from 14 residues. Per the germline V gene, CDR1 is SGHTA and CDR2 is FQGNSA. V was pared by 5 bases and J by 5 bases, with 15 bases between. The CDR3, as DNA: TGTGCCAGCAGCCCGACGAGAGGCTGGGAGACCCAGTACTTC. It codes for CASSPTRGWETQYF.

The V call is TRBV18, the J call TRBJ2-5; TRBD1 might be the D (6 bases). Germline assignment: CDR1 KGHSH and CDR2 LQKENI. This CDR3 has 13 residues. V shed 3 bases and J shed 5 bases, with 10 bases lying between them. CDR3 in amino acids: CASSPQGSETQYF. For the CDR3, the DNA is TGTGCCAGCTCACCCCAGGGGAGCGAGACCCAGTACTTC.

This clone was seen only once. This chain joins TRBV18 and TRBJ2-7, with 14 bases aligning to TRBD2. Looked up from germline, CDR1 is KGHSH and CDR2 is LQKENI. The CDR3 loop spans 19 amino acids. V was pared by 5 bases and J by 4 bases, with 16 bases of the junction left unmatched. The CDR3 is CASSSSYPPGLAGAYEQYF. CDR3 nucleotide sequence: TGTGCCAGCTCATCCTCATATCCACCGGGACTAGCGGGAGCGTACGAGCAGTACTTC.

CDR3 sequence reads: CASSPGPGDEQYF. The CDR3 DNA sequence: TGTGCCAGCAGCCCCGGCCCGGGGGACGAGCAGTACTTC. This chain links TRBV7-8 with TRBJ2-7, with D perhaps TRBD2 (6 bases). The CDR3 extends over 13 amino acids. From germline, CDR1 is SGHVS and CDR2 FQNEAQ. Trimming shortened V by 5 bases and J by 5 bases, and 13 bases separated the two germline ends.

This clone was observed once. This chain connects TRBV6-5 to TRBJ2-3, with TRBD2 identical over 8 bases. The CDR3 runs 15 residues. The ends lost 4 bases at V and 3 bases at J; junction bases unmatched: 6. The germline gives CDR1 MNHEY, CDR2 SVGAGI. CDR3 residues: CASSSSGFGTDTQYF. CDR3 sequence (DNA): TGTGCCAGCAGTTCTAGCGGGTTCGGGACAGATACGCAGTATTTT.

The V gene is TRBV28, the J gene TRBJ2-7, with 10 bases matching TRBD1. Germline lookup yields CDR1 MDHEN and CDR2 SYDVKM. V shed 7 bases, J shed 4 bases, and the junction held 16 bases outside the gene matches. CDR3 length equals 17 residues. CDR3: CASIPGQGRARPYEQYF. CDR3 nucleotides: TGTGCCAGCATCCCGGGACAGGGGCGCGCTAGACCTTACGAGCAGTACTTC.

The CDR3 sequence is CASSLSLAGSGDQYF. In nucleotides, the CDR3 is TGTGCCAGCAGCTTGAGCCTAGCGGGATCAGGGGACCAGTACTTC. The chain combines TRBV5-5 with TRBJ2-5, with 9 bases that match TRBD2. After removal of 1 base from V and 10 bases from J, the junction contained 11 bases not matched to a gene. Germline lookup yields CDR1 SGHKS and CDR2 YYEKEE (reference sequence). The CDR3 loop spans 15 amino acids.

The chain recombines TRBV11-2 with TRBJ2-7; 8 nucleotides align to TRBD1. The CDR3 totals 15 residues. Germline CDR1 is SGHAT and CDR2 is FQNNGV. Trimming cost V 0 bases and J 3 bases; bases outside gene matches: 4. The CDR3 loop is CASSLEGTGVYEQYF. For the CDR3, the DNA is TGTGCCAGCAGCTTAGAAGGGACAGGAGTCTACGAGCAGTACTTC.

This clone has a count of ten or more. V and J are TRBV23-1 and TRBJ2-7, with 10 bases fitting TRBD2. TRBV23-1 is an ORF for which the function is uncertain. The CDR3 is 20 amino acids. Losses at the gene ends were 8 bases for V and 0 bases for J; bases not matched to a gene: 22. The CDR3: CASANPTALAGSRSSYEQYF. The CDR3 coding sequence is TGCGCCAGCGCAAACCCGACGGCACTAGCGGGGTCCCGAAGCTCCTACGAGCAGTACTTC.

A single count supports this clone. This chain links TRBV19 with TRBJ2-1; D might be TRBD2 (7 bases). This CDR3 comprises 16 residues. Trimming shortened V by 4 bases and J by 0 bases, and 13 bases separated the two germline ends. Germline CDR1 reads LNHDA; CDR2 reads SQIVND (reference sequence). This chain's CDR3 is CASSKRRGGSYNEQFF. The CDR3 nucleotides read TGTGCCAGTAGTAAGCGAAGGGGGGGCTCCTACAATGAGCAGTTCTTC.

The V and J genes are TRBV12-3 or TRBV12-4 and TRBJ2-5; D is undetermined. The V end was cut by 5 bases, the J end by 5 bases, with 9 bases between. CDR3 size: 12 residues. This chain's CDR3 is CASSDVGETQYF. The CDR3 DNA reads TGTGCCAGCAGTGATGTTGGCGAGACCCAGTACTTC.

The chain uses TRBV27 and TRBJ2-3, with 8 positions matching TRBD2. V was pared by 6 bases and J by 5 bases, with 7 bases of the junction left unmatched. Germline V gene data show CDR1 as MNHEY and CDR2 as SMNVEV (reference sequence). The CDR3 covers 14 residues. CDR3 sequence: CASRPGLEIDTQYF. CDR3 DNA: TGTGCCAGCAGACCGGGACTAGAGATAGATACGCAGTATTTT.

This chain links TRBV4-3 with TRBJ2-3; a weak D match, TRBD2 (5 bases). V was trimmed by 0 bases and J by 4 bases, leaving 20 bases between them. CDR3 length: 18 residues. CDR1 is LGHNA and CDR2 is YSLEER in the germline V gene. CDR3 sequence reads: CASSQEGNPEGLADTQYF. The CDR3 bases are TGCGCCAGCAGCCAAGAAGGAAACCCCGAGGGCCTGGCAGATACGCAGTATTTT.

This clone was detected a few times. The chain carries TRBV4-1 and TRBJ2-2; D gene unclear. V lost 2 bases, J lost 5 bases, and 9 bases lay in between. Germline-derived CDR1 and CDR2 are MGHRA and YSYEKL. The CDR3 runs 14 residues. CDR3 bases: TGCGCCAGCAGCCAACTAGTTGGAACCGGGGAGCTGTTTTTT. Protein: CASSQLVGTGELFF.

The chain combines TRBV5-6 with TRBJ2-7; possible D gene TRBD1, 5 bases. The V end lost 4 bases, the J end lost 3 bases, and 14 bases lay between the germline ends. Germline lookup yields CDR1 SGHDT and CDR2 YYEEEE. The CDR3 is 14 residues long. The CDR3 region has the DNA TGTGCCAGCAGCACCACGCAGGGTGGCTACGAGCAGTACTTC. Its translation: CASSTTQGGYEQYF.